These 14 T cell receptor beta chains originate from one sample sequenced in a study of CD8+CD57+ T cells in acquired aplastic anemia. Genomic DNA, serving as template, underwent TCR beta VDJ and CDR3 profiling. Each CDR3 protein gets one entry after TCRdb re-called the reads with MiXCR. In the table there are approximately 150,000 distinct CDR3 sequences, over 40% of which are singletons. Only patients with CD8+CD57+ cell expansion on flow cytometry were chosen for sequencing. Sequencing was performed on sorted CD4+, CD8+, or CD8+CD57+ T cells (not recorded which) from PBMCs. These receptors were collected from a human donor with aplastic anemia.

V usage is TRBV20-1 and J usage is TRBJ1-3, with TRBD1 as a possible D gene (6 bases). The V and J ends lost 7 bases and 2 bases respectively, with 21 bases between them. The CDR3 runs 16 residues. Per the germline V gene, CDR1 is DFQATT and CDR2 is SNEGSKA (reference sequence). CDR3 in DNA: TGCAGTGGATTATCAGGGACAATGCGTGCTGGAAACACCATATATTTT. Encoded protein: CSGLSGTMRAGNTIYF.

V is TRBV15 and J is TRBJ2-1; 14 nucleotides agree with TRBD2. The V and J ends lost 3 bases and 7 bases, in that order; junction bases with no gene match: 8. Germline V CDR1 and CDR2: LNHNV, YYDKDF (reference sequence). This CDR3 contains 17 residues. This chain's CDR3 is CATSSLGGLAGVNEQFF. The CDR3 nucleotides are TGTGCCACCAGCAGCTTAGGGGGACTAGCGGGAGTTAATGAGCAGTTCTTC. Combining the CDR3 with reference TRBV15 and TRBJ2-1 gives the whole variable domain DAMVIQNPRYQVTQFGKPVTLSCSQTLNHNVMYWYQQKSSQAPKLLFHYYDKDFNNEADTPDNFQSRRPNTSFCFLDIRSPGLGDTAMYLCATSSLGGLAGVNEQFFGPGTRLTVL.

This chain uses TRBV19 with TRBJ1-2; 7 bases fit TRBD1. Per the germline V gene, CDR1 is LNHDA and CDR2 is SQIVND (reference sequence). The CDR3 has 15 amino acids. V was pared by 9 bases and J by 4 bases, with 14 bases of the junction left unmatched. CDR3 loop: CASSPENRGGYGYTF. Here the CDR3 DNA reads TGTGCCAGCAGTCCGGAAAACAGGGGTGGCTATGGCTACACCTTC. The variable domain in full, with the rest retrieved from reference TRBV19 and TRBJ1-2, is DGGITQSPKYLFRKEGQNVTLSCEQNLNHDAMYWYRQDPGQGLRLIYYSQIVNDFQKGDIAEGYSVSREKKESFPLTVTSAQKNPTAFYLCASSPENRGGYGYTFGSGTRLTVV.

This clonotype was seen many times. The genes are TRBV5-1 and TRBJ1-2; no clear D gene. This CDR3 is 15 amino acids long. Per germline, CDR1 SGHRS and CDR2 YFSETQ. V was shortened by 4 bases and J by 0 bases, with 13 bases between the two germline ends. The CDR3 coding sequence is TGCGCCAGCAGCGATTCTGGGAACCCTAACTATGGCTACACCTTC. Translating it yields CASSDSGNPNYGYTF.

This clonotype was seen ten or more times. The V gene is TRBV4-3, the J gene TRBJ2-2; no definite D call. The CDR3 has 14 amino acids. CDR1 is LGHNA and CDR2 is YSLEER in the germline V gene. The germline V and J ends were trimmed by 1 base and 4 bases, with 7 bases remaining between them. DNA of the CDR3: TGCGCCAGCAGCCAAGTCGGCGGCACCGGGGAGCTGTTTTTT. Its protein is CASSQVGGTGELFF.

There are many counts of this clonotype. The chain carries TRBV19 and TRBJ2-3; TRBD2 aligns across 7 bases. The CDR3 has 15 residues. Trimming cost V 7 bases and J 3 bases; bases outside gene matches: 10. CDR1 and CDR2 (germline): LNHDA, SQIVND (reference sequence). The CDR3 region is CASTPGRGATDTQYF. The CDR3, as DNA: TGTGCCAGTACCCCAGGGAGGGGCGCGACAGATACGCAGTATTTT.

Here the CDR3 DNA reads TGTGCCAGCAGTGAGGTTGGGTCGGCGACCCAGTACTTC. It encodes CASSEVGSATQYF. V gene TRBV25-1 combines with J gene TRBJ2-5; D gene uncertain. Germline CDR1 MGHDK, CDR2 SYGVNS. The V end was cut by 3 bases, the J end by 7 bases, with 12 bases between. The CDR3 has 13 amino acids.

The V and J genes are TRBV2 and TRBJ1-1; D is possibly TRBD1 (5 bases). Deletions cut 7 bases from V and 3 bases from J, with 12 bases between. The CDR3 totals 13 residues. CDR1 is SNHLY, CDR2 FYNNEI, per germline. The CDR3 sequence: CASMLQAYTEAFF. The CDR3 DNA reads TGTGCCAGCATGTTACAGGCCTACACTGAAGCTTTCTTT. The full variable domain, completed using reference TRBV2 and TRBJ1-1, is EPEVTQTPSHQVTQMGQEVILRCVPISNHLYFYWYRQILGQKVEFLVSFYNNEISEKSEIFDDQFSVERPDGSNFTLKIRSTKLEDSAMYFCASMLQAYTEAFFGQGTRLTVV.

The CDR3 nucleotides are TGTGCCACCAGCAGAGAGGGACAGGTCTATGGCTACACCTTC. The encoded protein is CATSREGQVYGYTF. This chain uses TRBV15 with TRBJ1-2, with 8 bases matching TRBD1. Trimming cost V 0 bases and J 4 bases; bases outside gene matches: 1. Germline V gene data show CDR1 as LNHNV and CDR2 as YYDKDF (reference sequence). The CDR3 consists of 14 residues. Using reference TRBV15 and TRBJ1-2 for the parts outside the CDR3, the full variable domain is DAMVIQNPRYQVTQFGKPVTLSCSQTLNHNVMYWYQQKSSQAPKLLFHYYDKDFNNEADTPDNFQSRRPNTSFCFLDIRSPGLGDTAMYLCATSREGQVYGYTFGSGTRLTVV.

The gene calls are TRBV20-1 and TRBJ1-2; D not resolved. This CDR3 has 9 amino acids. Germline values: CDR1 DFQATT, CDR2 SNEGSKA (reference sequence). The CDR3 DNA sequence: TGCAGGCCGGCGGGGGGCTACACCTTC. Protein sequence: CRPAGGYTF.

This chain uses TRBV10-3 with TRBJ2-5; unclear D gene. This CDR3 is 13 amino acids long. Per the germline V gene, CDR1 is ENHRY and CDR2 is SYGVKD. The germline V and J ends were trimmed by 5 bases and 1 base, with 8 bases remaining between them. CDR3 bases: TGTGCCATCAGTTACGGGCGCCAAGAGACCCAGTACTTC. Amino acids: CAISYGRQETQYF.

The V gene is TRBV5-1, the J gene TRBJ1-1, with D maybe TRBD1 (5 bases). The CDR3 totals 13 residues. CDR1 and CDR2 from the germline V gene are SGHRS and YFSETQ. V was shortened by 2 bases and J by 5 bases, with 10 bases between the two germline ends. The CDR3 region is CASSFEGVTEAFF. CDR3 in DNA: TGCGCCAGCAGCTTTGAAGGGGTTACTGAAGCTTTCTTT.

In this sample, this clonotype turned up many times. The DNA for the CDR3 is TGCGCCAGCCGAAACCTAGCGGGAGCCTACGAGCAGTACTTC. This codes for CASRNLAGAYEQYF. The chain combines TRBV5-1 with TRBJ2-7; 10 nucleotides line up with TRBD2. Trimming cost V 7 bases and J 2 bases; bases outside gene matches: 6. From germline, CDR1 is SGHRS and CDR2 YFSETQ. The CDR3 extends over 14 amino acids.

In its sample, this clonotype was seen many times. This chain links TRBV19 with TRBJ2-5; TRBD1 is a possible D gene (6 bases). The CDR3 extends over 16 amino acids. From germline, CDR1 is LNHDA and CDR2 SQIVND (reference sequence). Trimming took off 7 bases at V and 2 bases at J, with 20 bases between the two ends. CDR3 in amino acids: CASMSRGWGTQETQYF. CDR3 DNA: TGTGCCAGTATGAGTCGAGGATGGGGGACACAAGAGACCCAGTACTTC.